In this sample, the clone carrying this TCR beta chain turned up a few times. The antigen remains unidentified. This sample stems from a study of beta chain features in type 1 diabetes. As for the study in general: Sorted cells examined across all samples numbered 85 million to 130 million. Findings and caveats of the study: Moderately but significantly shorter TCRB CDR3s were found in Type 1 diabetes patients in all four CD4+ subsets.

CDR1 and CDR2 from the germline V gene are LNHDA and SQIVND (reference sequence). The CDR3 runs to 14 residues. The trim removed 7 bases at V and 2 bases at J, leaving 8 bases unmatched. What was sequenced were expressed TCRB transcripts, since all of the isolated RNA had been reverse transcribed. Using immunoSEQ multiplex PCR, the repertoire was profiled, and TCRdb retains in-frame clones only, with some absent. The repertoire has 600,000 to 750,000 clones, under 15% of them found once; the top ten carry around 0.12%. It was via CD45RO/CCR7/CD25/CD127/CD95/CD27 that CD4+ naive, central memory, regulatory and stem cell-like memory cells were sorted.

Sequenced: naive CD4+ T cells from blood. The V and J genes are TRBV19 and TRBJ2-7, with 7 positions matching TRBD1. This clonotype originated in a man aged 25-40 years with type 1 diabetes. CDR3 residues: CASTPTGKTYEQYF. For the CDR3, the DNA is TGTGCCAGTACCCCGACAGGGAAAACCTACGAGCAGTACTTC.